A selection of T cell receptor beta chains follows, all from one sample in a study of blood T cell repertoires in COVID-19. The protocol was immunoSEQ multiplex PCR, while the TCRdb copy is restricted to in-frame clones and leaves out a portion. The data show around 190,000 clones, approximately 75% seen once. Material for sequencing was PBMCs or T cells enriched from blood (not recorded which). These receptors were obtained from a man aged 40-49 years who had recovered from COVID-19. The CDR3 runs from the conserved cysteine through the conserved F or W. D genes are given only for firm matches. Size values are once, few and many counts, or a class for expanded clones, and some rows have none.

len,d_gene,abundance,v_gene,j_gene,CDR3aa,CDR3nt
14,.,.,TRBV7-2,TRBJ1-1,CASSLFVGSTEAFF,TGTGCCAGCAGCTTATTCGTCGGGAGCACTGAAGCTTTCTTT
14,.,.,TRBV7-6,TRBJ1-4,CASSPGTKGEKLFF,TGTGCCAGCAGTCCCGGGACAAAGGGTGAAAAACTGTTTTTT
20,TRBD2,.,TRBV11-3,TRBJ2-1,CASSLDDGRLAGGPYNEQFF,TGTGCCAGCAGCTTAGATGATGGGCGACTAGCGGGAGGGCCCTACAATGAGCAGTTCTTC
14,TRBD1,.,TRBV18,TRBJ1-1,CASRAGTGPYGAFF,TGTGCCAGCCGAGCCGGGACAGGGCCCTACGGGGCTTTCTTT
15,TRBD2,.,TRBV5-5,TRBJ2-5,CASSQISGREETQYF,TGTGCCAGCAGCCAAATTAGCGGGAGGGAAGAGACCCAGTACTTC
15,TRBD1,.,TRBV2,TRBJ1-5,CASSEIGQGGQPQHF,TGTGCCAGCAGTGAAATCGGACAGGGAGGGCAGCCCCAGCATTTT
12,.,.,TRBV30,TRBJ2-1,CAWSVRLNEQFF,TGTGCCTGGAGTGTGCGGCTCAATGAGCAGTTCTTC
15,TRBD1,.,TRBV2,TRBJ1-1,CASTQGTGMNTEAFF,TGTGCCAGCACCCAAGGGACAGGCATGAACACTGAAGCTTTCTTT
14,.,.,TRBV7-2,TRBJ2-5,CASSPDTGIDTQYF,TGTGCCAGCAGCCCGGACACCGGCATTGATACCCAGTACTTC
14,TRBD1,.,TRBV14,TRBJ2-7,CASSQEQGAGEQYF,TGTGCCAGCAGCCAAGAGCAGGGGGCGGGCGAGCAGTACTTC
15,TRBD2,.,TRBV4-2,TRBJ2-1,CASSQDPGGFNEQFF,TGTGCCAGCAGCCAAGATCCGGGGGGGTTCAATGAGCAGTTCTTC
13,TRBD2,.,TRBV28,TRBJ2-6,CAAGASGANVLTF,TGTGCAGCGGGGGCAAGTGGGGCCAACGTCCTGACTTTC
15,TRBD1,.,TRBV24-1,TRBJ2-5,CATSDTGGAPETQYF,TGTGCCACCAGTGATACAGGGGGAGCCCCAGAGACCCAGTACTTC
13,.,.,TRBV2,TRBJ2-7,CASSGDLGYEQYF,TGTGCCAGCAGTGGGGACTTAGGGTACGAGCAGTACTTC
15,.,.,TRBV18,TRBJ2-5,CASSDQGKAGGSQYF,TGTGCCAGCTCCGACCAGGGAAAGGCCGGTGGGTCCCAGTACTTC
22,TRBD2,.,TRBV30,TRBJ2-4,CAWSVGPTWTGTRTSGKNIQYF,TGTGCCTGGAGTGTAGGGCCAACCTGGACAGGGACTCGGACTAGCGGGAAAAACATTCAGTACTTC
17,TRBD2,.,TRBV7-2,TRBJ2-5,CASSWGLAGTFQETQYF,TGTGCCAGCAGCTGGGGACTAGCGGGTACCTTCCAAGAGACCCAGTACTTC
16,TRBD2,once,TRBV5-1,TRBJ2-3,CASSLGWGGAQDTQYF,TGCGCCAGCAGCTTGGGATGGGGAGGGGCCCAAGATACGCAGTATTTT
12,.,many,TRBV2,TRBJ1-2,CASSEERTEGTF,TGTGCCAGCAGTGAAGAACGAACCGAGGGCACCTTC
11,.,once,TRBV18,TRBJ2-5,CASSIEETQYF,TGTGCCAGCTCAATAGAAGAGACCCAGTACTTC
13,TRBD1,.,TRBV2,TRBJ1-2,CASTLDREIGYTF,TGTGCCAGCACCCTGGACAGGGAGATTGGCTACACCTTC
15,.,.,TRBV18,TRBJ1-5,CASSPQGNSNQPQHF,TGTGCCAGCTCACCCCAGGGGAATAGCAATCAGCCCCAGCATTTT
15,.,.,TRBV9,TRBJ2-5,CASSVASGQGWTQYF,TGTGCCAGCAGCGTAGCTAGTGGGCAGGGATGGACCCAGTACTTC
13,.,.,TRBV12-3/TRBV12-4,TRBJ1-5,CASSFNRGQPQHF,TGTGCCAGCAGTTTTAACCGCGGGCAGCCCCAGCATTTT
13,.,.,TRBV18,TRBJ1-1,CASSPRGSAEAFF,TGTGCCAGCTCACCACGGGGTAGCGCTGAAGCTTTCTTT
11,.,.,TRBV7-2,TRBJ1-5,CASSSAGTPHF,TGTGCCAGCAGCTCGGCGGGCACACCGCATTTT
14,.,.,TRBV6-5,TRBJ1-2,CASSYSSINYGYTF,TGTGCCAGCAGTTACTCATCCATTAACTATGGCTACACCTTC
17,TRBD2,.,TRBV11-2,TRBJ2-7,CASSLFRLAELTYEQYF,TGTGCCAGCAGCTTGTTCAGACTAGCGGAACTCACCTACGAGCAGTACTTC
14,.,.,TRBV7-9,TRBJ1-2,CASSSGASGYGYTF,TGTGCCAGCTCCAGCGGGGCCTCCGGCTATGGCTACACCTTC
16,TRBD2,.,TRBV5-1,TRBJ2-3,CASSLVPTSGRDTQYF,TGCGCCAGCAGCTTGGTCCCGACTAGCGGGAGGGATACGCAGTATTTT
13,.,.,TRBV6-5,TRBJ1-2,CASRLDRRGGYTF,TGTGCCAGCAGACTAGACAGGCGCGGGGGCTACACCTTC
13,.,.,TRBV7-8,TRBJ1-4,CASSLGSGEKLFF,TGTGCCAGCAGCTTAGGGTCGGGTGAAAAACTGTTTTTT
16,TRBD2,.,TRBV7-9,TRBJ2-3,CASSQRLAGRTDTQYF,TGTGCCAGCAGCCAGCGACTAGCGGGGCGCACAGATACGCAGTATTTT
10,TRBD1,.,TRBV29-1,TRBJ1-1,CSVGQARAFF,TGCAGCGTCGGACAGGCCAGGGCTTTCTTT
15,.,few,TRBV19,TRBJ2-7,CASSTGDSSSYEQYF,TGTGCCAGTAGTACAGGTGACAGTAGCTCCTACGAGCAGTACTTC
16,.,.,TRBV30,TRBJ1-1,CAYLPGVGNWNTEAFF,TGTGCCTACCTCCCGGGGGTGGGGAATTGGAACACTGAAGCTTTCTTT
15,.,.,TRBV19,TRBJ1-2,CASSLATGQGYGYTF,TGTGCCAGTAGCCTGGCGACTGGACAAGGCTATGGCTACACCTTC
15,TRBD2,.,TRBV5-1,TRBJ2-3,CASSEGLAGTDTQYF,TGCGCCAGCAGCGAGGGACTAGCGGGGACGGATACGCAGTATTTT
13,.,few,TRBV2,TRBJ1-1,CVRMGLGGAMAFF,TGTGTCCGCATGGGGCTCGGTGGGGCTATGGCTTTCTTT
13,.,.,TRBV5-1,TRBJ2-7,CASSFSQSYEQYF,TGCGCCAGCAGCTTCAGTCAGTCCTACGAGCAGTACTTC
14,TRBD1,.,TRBV6-5,TRBJ1-5,CASCLRGRNQPQHF,TGTGCCAGCTGCCTGAGGGGGCGCAATCAGCCCCAGCATTTT
16,.,once,TRBV7-3,TRBJ2-7,CASSLKVVTASYEQYF,TGTGCCAGCAGCTTAAAAGTCGTGACAGCTTCCTACGAGCAGTACTTC
15,.,.,TRBV7-5,TRBJ1-1,CARSSPDCRESEAFF,TGTGCCAGAAGCTCCCCGGACTGCCGGGAGTCTGAAGCTTTCTTT
19,TRBD1,.,TRBV19,TRBJ2-7,CASRWEGQGALPPTYEQYF,TGTGCCAGTAGGTGGGAGGGACAGGGGGCTCTCCCTCCCACCTACGAGCAGTACTTC
14,.,.,TRBV7-9,TRBJ1-1,CASSLSSRNTEAFF,TGTGCCAGCAGCTTATCGTCCAGGAACACTGAAGCTTTCTTT
14,.,.,TRBV11-2,TRBJ2-5,CASSLTGFEETQYF,TGTGCCAGCAGCTTAACAGGGTTCGAAGAGACCCAGTACTTC
14,TRBD2,.,TRBV7-9,TRBJ2-5,CASSISGSGETQYF,TGTGCCAGCAGCATTAGCGGGAGCGGGGAGACCCAGTACTTC
18,TRBD2,.,TRBV12-5,TRBJ2-2,CASGNPSGRALGAGELFF,TGTGCTAGTGGGAACCCTAGCGGGAGGGCCCTCGGGGCCGGGGAGCTGTTTTTT
13,.,.,TRBV7-3,TRBJ1-1,CASSFNRNTEAFF,TGTGCCAGCAGCTTTAACAGAAACACTGAAGCTTTCTTT
12,.,.,TRBV18,TRBJ1-4,CASSQLNEKLFF,TGTGCCAGCTCACAACTAAATGAAAAACTGTTTTTT
14,TRBD1,once,TRBV30,TRBJ2-3,CAWSGTGGSDTQYF,TGTGCCTGGAGTGGGACAGGGGGATCAGATACGCAGTATTTT
16,TRBD1,once,TRBV5-4,TRBJ1-2,CASSLGTPRGNYGYTF,TGTGCCAGCAGCTTGGGTACCCCCAGGGGGAATTATGGCTACACCTTC
12,.,many,TRBV29-1,TRBJ2-1,CSVEDGGTEQFF,TGCAGCGTTGAAGATGGCGGGACTGAGCAGTTCTTC
14,TRBD1,.,TRBV6-6,TRBJ2-5,CASSRDRGVETQYF,TGTGCCAGTAGCCGGGACAGGGGCGTTGAGACCCAGTACTTC
12,.,many,TRBV3-1/TRBV3-2,TRBJ2-7,CASSQVLGESYF,TGTGCCAGCAGCCAAGTACTAGGCGAGTCGTACTTC
15,TRBD2,.,TRBV6-5,TRBJ2-1,CASSYGLAGVNEQFF,TGTGCCAGCAGTTACGGGCTAGCGGGAGTGAATGAGCAGTTCTTC